This TCR beta chain was sequenced during a study of blood T cell repertoires in COVID-19. Study-wide background: The United States, Italy and Spain supplied acute and convalescent COVID-19 samples.

Profiled with immunoSEQ multiplex PCR; TCRdb holds only in-frame clones, not every one. The table lists more than 150,000 clones, roughly four fifths of them singletons. The CDR3 runs 15 residues. The trim removed 3 bases at V and 6 bases at J, leaving 5 bases unmatched. CDR1 SGDLS and CDR2 YYNGEE come from the germline V gene. The genes are TRBV9 and TRBJ2-1, with 11 bases matching TRBD2. The origin of this receptor is a man aged 45-60 years who had recovered from COVID-19. The specimen was PBMCs or T cells enriched from blood (not recorded which). The DNA for the CDR3 is TGTGCCAGCAGCGCTGGGACTAGCGGATTCAATGAGCAGTTCTTC. It is translated as CASSAGTSGFNEQFF.